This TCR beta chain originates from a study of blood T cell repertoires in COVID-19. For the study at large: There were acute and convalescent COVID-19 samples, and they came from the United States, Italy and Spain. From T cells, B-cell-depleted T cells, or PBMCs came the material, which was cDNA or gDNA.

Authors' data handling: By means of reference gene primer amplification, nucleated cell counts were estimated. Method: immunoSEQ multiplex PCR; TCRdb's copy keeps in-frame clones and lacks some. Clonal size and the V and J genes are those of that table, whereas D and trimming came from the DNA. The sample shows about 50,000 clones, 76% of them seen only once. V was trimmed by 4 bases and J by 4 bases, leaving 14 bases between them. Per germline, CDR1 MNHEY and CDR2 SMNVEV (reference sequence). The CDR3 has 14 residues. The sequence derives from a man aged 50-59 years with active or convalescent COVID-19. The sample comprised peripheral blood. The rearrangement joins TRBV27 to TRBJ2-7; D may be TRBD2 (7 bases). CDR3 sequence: CASSWGGARYEQYF. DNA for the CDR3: TGTGCCAGCAGTTGGGGGGGGGCAAGGTACGAGCAGTACTTC.